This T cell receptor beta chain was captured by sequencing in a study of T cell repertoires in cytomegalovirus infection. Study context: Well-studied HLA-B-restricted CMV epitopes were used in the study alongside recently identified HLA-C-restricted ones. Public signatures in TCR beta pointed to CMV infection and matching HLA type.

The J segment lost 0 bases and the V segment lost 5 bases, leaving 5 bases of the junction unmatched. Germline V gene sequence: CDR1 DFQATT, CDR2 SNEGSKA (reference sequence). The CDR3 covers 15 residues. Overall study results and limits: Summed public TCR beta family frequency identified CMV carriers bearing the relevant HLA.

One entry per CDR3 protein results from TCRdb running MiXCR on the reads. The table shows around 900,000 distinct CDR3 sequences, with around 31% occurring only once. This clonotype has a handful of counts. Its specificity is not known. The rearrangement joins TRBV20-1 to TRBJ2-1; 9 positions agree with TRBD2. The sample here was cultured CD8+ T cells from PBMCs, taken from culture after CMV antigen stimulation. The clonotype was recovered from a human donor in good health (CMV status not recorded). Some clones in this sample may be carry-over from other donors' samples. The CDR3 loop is CSALLLAGSYNEQFF. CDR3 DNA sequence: TGCAGTGCTCTACTACTAGCGGGCTCCTACAATGAGCAGTTCTTC.